There are a few counts of the clone carrying this T cell receptor beta chain. Its antigen is not identified. With 3 bases removed from V and 0 bases from J, the gap between germline ends came to 11 bases. Germline V gene data show CDR1 as KGHDR and CDR2 as SFDVKD. The CDR3 runs to 16 residues. The TCR beta cDNA libraries carried unique molecular identifiers. One entry per CDR3 protein, called by TCRdb with MiXCR from the PCR reads. The sample shows approximately 770,000 distinct CDR3 sequences, approximately 44% of them seen only once. The sample originates from a study of post-analysis software for immune sequencing data. Overall study results and limits: Several TRBV segments were more frequent in patients than controls; TRBV5-6, TRBV5-1 and TRBV20-1 belonged to this group.

This chain uses TRBV24-1 with TRBJ2-1; D remains unclear. Sequencing was done on a sample of blood. The receptor was derived from a girl aged 10 to 17 with multiple sclerosis. The CDR3 spells CATSDQVAVSYNEQFF. CDR3 DNA sequence: TGTGCCACCAGTGATCAAGTAGCAGTCTCCTACAATGAGCAGTTCTTC.